These T cell receptor beta chains were read from a single sample in a study of OX40 agonist ivuxolimab in advanced cancers. TCRdb keeps only in-frame clones here, not all; method: immunoSEQ multiplex PCR. The sample includes around 69,000 clones, nearly 90% of them seen just once. The sample here was CD4+ or CD8+ T cells sorted from blood, taken in a trial of the OX40 agonist ivuxolimab. The receptors were gathered from an adult with an advanced solid tumor such as melanoma, head and neck, liver or kidney cancer. The CDR3 runs from the conserved cysteine through the conserved F or W. A D gene is named only where the DNA matches it firmly. Some rows mark clone size as missing; the rest say once, few, many or name a class of expanded clone.

CDR3 protein | CDR3 DNA | D gene | V gene | clone size | J gene
CASLGQDYNEQFF | TGCGCCAGTTTAGGACAGGACTACAATGAGCAGTTCTTC | TRBD1 | TRBV23-1 | - | TRBJ2-1
CASSLTSGRSEQYF | TGCGCCAGCAGCTTGACTAGCGGGAGGTCCGAGCAGTACTTC | TRBD2 | TRBV5-1 | - | TRBJ2-7
CAISETRYTEAFF | TGTGCCATCAGTGAGACCCGTTACACTGAAGCTTTCTTT | - | TRBV10-3 | - | TRBJ1-1
CASSPPGTGLTFF | TGTGCCAGCAGTCCGCCGGGGACAGGGTTAACTTTCTTT | TRBD1 | TRBV6-5 | - | TRBJ1-1
CASSEKISGGTGELFF | TGTGCCAGCAGTGAAAAAATTAGCGGGGGAACCGGGGAGCTGTTTTTT | TRBD2 | TRBV25-1 | - | TRBJ2-2
CASQRTGELFF | TGTGCCAGTCAGCGGACCGGGGAGCTGTTTTTT | - | TRBV19 | - | TRBJ2-2
CASSQDAGRPSNEQFF | TGTGCCAGCAGCCAAGATGCGGGAAGGCCAAGCAATGAGCAGTTCTTC | - | TRBV4-2 | - | TRBJ2-1
CASSGNQPRGETQYF | TGTGCCAGCAGCGGCAATCAACCTAGGGGGGAGACCCAGTACTTC | - | TRBV9 | - | TRBJ2-5
CASRGSSYEQYF | TGTGCCAGCAGGGGGAGCTCCTACGAGCAGTACTTC | - | TRBV6-6 | - | TRBJ2-7
CASSPPGQGGEKLFF | TGTGCCAGCTCACCACCGGGACAGGGAGGCGAAAAACTGTTTTTT | TRBD1 | TRBV18 | - | TRBJ1-4
CASSQEWTSGGDPYEQYF | TGCGCCAGCAGCCAAGAGTGGACTAGCGGGGGTGATCCCTACGAGCAGTACTTC | TRBD2 | TRBV4-3 | - | TRBJ2-7
CASKGSSTDTQYF | TGTGCCAGCAAGGGCAGCAGCACAGATACGCAGTATTTT | - | TRBV6-5 | - | TRBJ2-3
CASSPPGRETQYF | TGTGCCAGCAGCCCGCCGGGTCGGGAGACCCAGTACTTC | - | TRBV7-9 | - | TRBJ2-5
CASRGQGYTEAFF | TGTGCCAGCAGAGGACAGGGTTACACTGAAGCTTTCTTT | TRBD1 | TRBV14 | - | TRBJ1-1
CASRAGTSGIGELFF | TGTGCCAGCAGAGCCGGGACTAGCGGGATCGGGGAGCTGTTTTTT | TRBD2 | TRBV6-5 | - | TRBJ2-2
CASGPQGGKVSQYF | TGTGCCAGCGGGCCGCAGGGAGGGAAGGTGTCCCAGTACTTC | TRBD2 | TRBV28 | - | TRBJ2-5
CAISEDRDQPQHF | TGTGCCATCAGTGAAGACAGGGATCAGCCCCAGCATTTT | TRBD1 | TRBV10-3 | - | TRBJ1-5
CASSLASGPPEGAQYF | TGTGCCAGCTCACTAGCCTCGGGACCCCCAGAGGGAGCCCAGTACTTC | - | TRBV18 | - | TRBJ2-7
CASRVTGASYNSPLHF | TGTGCCAGCAGGGTGACAGGGGCATCCTATAATTCACCCCTCCACTTT | TRBD1 | TRBV28 | - | TRBJ1-6
CASSSGHTGIANYGYTF | TGCGCCAGCAGCTCGGGACATACAGGAATAGCTAACTATGGCTACACCTTC | - | TRBV5-1 | - | TRBJ1-2
CASSITGLEGYTF | TGTGCCAGTAGTATTACGGGGTTGGAAGGCTACACCTTC | - | TRBV19 | - | TRBJ1-2
CASNDPGTVNNEQFF | TGTGCCAGCAATGACCCCGGGACGGTAAACAATGAGCAGTTCTTC | - | TRBV6-5 | - | TRBJ2-1
CASTPAGGKVEQYF | TGCGCCAGCACCCCAGCGGGAGGGAAAGTCGAGCAGTACTTC | TRBD2 | TRBV11-2 | - | TRBJ2-7
CASSPTPGASYEQYF | TGTGCCAGCAGCCCGACCCCGGGCGCCTCCTACGAGCAGTACTTC | - | TRBV5-5 | - | TRBJ2-7
CASSLSGSKANEQFF | TGTGCCAGCAGCTTAAGTGGGTCAAAGGCGAATGAGCAGTTCTTC | - | TRBV11-3 | - | TRBJ2-1
CASSLDMAGNTIYF | TGTGCCAGCAGTTTGGACATGGCTGGAAACACCATATATTTT | - | TRBV7-9 | - | TRBJ1-3
CASSLQEMNTEAFF | TGTGCCAGCAGCTTACAAGAGATGAACACTGAAGCTTTCTTT | - | TRBV11-1 | - | TRBJ1-1
CASSPRQGNYGYTF | TGTGCCAGCTCACCACGACAGGGCAACTATGGCTACACCTTC | TRBD1 | TRBV18 | - | TRBJ1-2
CASSLGRIMNTEAFF | TGTGCCAGCAGCTTAGGCAGGATCATGAACACTGAAGCTTTCTTT | - | TRBV5-4 | - | TRBJ1-1
CASNPRFMNTEAFF | TGTGCCAGCAATCCTAGATTTATGAACACTGAAGCTTTCTTT | - | TRBV28 | - | TRBJ1-1
CASGLVYTEAFF | TGTGCTAGTGGTTTGGTGTACACTGAAGCTTTCTTT | - | TRBV12-5 | - | TRBJ1-1
CASSRDSNYGYTF | TGTGCCAGCAGCCGGGACAGTAACTATGGCTACACCTTC | TRBD1 | TRBV7-9 | - | TRBJ1-2
CASKTDGPYEQYF | TGTGCCAGCAAGACCGACGGGCCCTACGAGCAGTACTTC | - | TRBV6-1 | - | TRBJ2-7
CASSFDRGLTEAFF | TGCGCCAGCAGCTTTGACAGGGGGCTTACTGAAGCTTTCTTT | TRBD1 | TRBV5-1 | - | TRBJ1-1
CSGNRGNTEAFF | TGCAGCGGTAACAGGGGGAACACTGAAGCTTTCTTT | TRBD1 | TRBV29-1 | - | TRBJ1-1
CASRGTSGRDNEQFF | TGTGCCAGCAGAGGGACTAGCGGGAGAGACAATGAGCAGTTCTTC | TRBD2 | TRBV6-6 | once | TRBJ2-1